These T cell receptor beta chains were read from a single sample in a study of beta chain features in type 1 diabetes. Assay used: immunoSEQ multiplex PCR; TCRdb lists only in-frame clones, some missing. The repertoire has 330,000 or so clones, roughly 12% of them found once; the top ten carry around 0.0099%. Sequencing input: naive CD4+ T cells from blood. The receptors were sampled from a woman between 18 and 30 years old with type 1 diabetes. Each CDR3 is given with its conserved first and last residue. Not all rows give a size; the values are once, few, many and, for expanded clones, a class.

CDR3	V	J	size
CASSAGFGNSPLHF	TRBV9	TRBJ1-6	.
CSATGSAGAYGYTF	TRBV29-1	TRBJ1-2	few
CASSFRGNDYGYTF	TRBV7-2	TRBJ1-2	.
CASSAQRLAVTGEQFF	TRBV2	TRBJ2-1	few
CASGTSNQPQHF	TRBV6-5	TRBJ1-5	few
CASSPGQYYTEAFF	TRBV28	TRBJ1-1	few
CASSIQGEAFF	TRBV7-9	TRBJ1-1	.
CASSLRLSNTEAFF	TRBV5-4	TRBJ1-1	few
CASSVSSSGRADTQYF	TRBV9	TRBJ2-3	.
CASSQTGTGSDEQYF	TRBV4-3	TRBJ2-7	few
CASSESTEGTYSNQPQHF	TRBV19	TRBJ1-5	.
CASSRDSAGEQYF	TRBV7-9	TRBJ2-7	few
CASSFIGASGYTF	TRBV28	TRBJ1-2	.
CATSSARGEQYF	TRBV15	TRBJ2-7	few
CASRNLGVRGYTF	TRBV11-2	TRBJ1-2	few
CSVAGYTF	TRBV20-1	TRBJ1-2	few